This is a list of T cell receptor beta chains from one sample in a study of long-term antiretroviral therapy in people with HIV. The repertoire was sequenced with immunoSEQ multiplex PCR; TCRdb's copy has only in-frame clones and lacks some. The sample lists around 34,000 clones; roughly 76% were seen once. The specimen comprised unsorted PBMCs, sampled 1.5 years after starting antiretroviral therapy. These receptors came from a young man with HIV. Each CDR3 is given without its conserved first and last residue.

14	TRBV4-1	TRBJ2-7	ASTPGTSGRTYEQY
12	TRBV6-6	TRBJ2-7	ASSSTGVWDEQY
11	TRBV7-2	TRBJ1-2	ASSSGIANGYT
15	TRBV4-1	TRBJ2-7	ASSQEIPGRNTYEQY
14	TRBV4-2	TRBJ1-4	ASSQERADIGEKLF
11	TRBV7-9	TRBJ2-7	ASSLPGGYEQY
9	TRBV4-2	TRBJ2-1	ASSQGDEQF
14	TRBV7-9	TRBJ2-5	ASSKRLAGEQETQY
13	TRBV19	TRBJ1-4	ASSNTGTGDEKLF
11	TRBV7-2	TRBJ2-1	ASSFFYDNEQF
9	TRBV2	TRBJ2-3	ASSFDDTQY
10	TRBV28	TRBJ2-7	ASSPNRREQY